This T cell receptor beta chain was captured in a study of blood T cell repertoires in COVID-19. The overall study: Sample material is recorded as cDNA or gDNA derived from T cells, B-cell-depleted T cells, or PBMCs.

Only in-frame clones appear in the TCRdb table, and some are missing; sequencing was by immunoSEQ multiplex PCR. The table has more than 85,000 clones, approximately 90% seen once. This clone has only a few counts. Germline loops: CDR1 MNHEY, CDR2 SVGAGI. V shed 4 bases and J shed 7 bases, with 19 bases lying between them. CDR3 length equals 15 residues. The genes are TRBV6-5 and TRBJ1-2, with D possibly matching TRBD1 (6 bases). The sample was peripheral blood. This sequence was found in a man aged 65-85 years with acute or convalescent COVID-19. In DNA, the CDR3 is TGTGCCAGCAGTTCCCGCGGGGGGGGCACCGGTGGCTACACCTTC. Encoded protein: CASSSRGGGTGGYTF.